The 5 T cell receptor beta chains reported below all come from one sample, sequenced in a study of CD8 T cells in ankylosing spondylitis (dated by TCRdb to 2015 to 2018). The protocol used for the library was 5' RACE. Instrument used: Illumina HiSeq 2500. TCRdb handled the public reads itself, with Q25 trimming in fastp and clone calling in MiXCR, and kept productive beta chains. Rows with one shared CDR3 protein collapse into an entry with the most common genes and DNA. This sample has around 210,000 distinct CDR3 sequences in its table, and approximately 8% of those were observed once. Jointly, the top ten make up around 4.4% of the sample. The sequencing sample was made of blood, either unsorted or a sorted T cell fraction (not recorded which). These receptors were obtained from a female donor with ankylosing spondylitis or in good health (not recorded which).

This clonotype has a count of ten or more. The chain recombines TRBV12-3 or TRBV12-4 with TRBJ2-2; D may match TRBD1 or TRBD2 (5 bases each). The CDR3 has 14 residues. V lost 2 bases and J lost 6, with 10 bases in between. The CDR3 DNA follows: TGTGCCAGCAGTTTAATACTGGGGGCCGGGGAGCTGTTTTTT. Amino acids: CASSLILGAGELFF.

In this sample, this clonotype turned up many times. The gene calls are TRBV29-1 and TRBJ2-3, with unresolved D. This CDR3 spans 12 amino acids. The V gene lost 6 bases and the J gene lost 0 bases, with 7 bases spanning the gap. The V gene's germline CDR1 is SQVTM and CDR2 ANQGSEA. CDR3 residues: CSVMSSTDTQYF. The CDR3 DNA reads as TGCAGCGTGATGTCTAGCACAGATACGCAGTATTTT.

CDR3 bases: TGTGCCAGCAGCTTACTCTCGGGAGAGGAGACCCAGTACTTC. It yields the protein CASSLLSGEETQYF. The V and J genes are TRBV7-9 and TRBJ2-5, with D possibly matching TRBD2 (6 bases). Germline lookup yields CDR1 SEHNR and CDR2 FQNEAQ (reference sequence). The V end was cut by 2 bases, the J end by 5 bases, with 12 bases between. This CDR3 is 14 amino acids long.

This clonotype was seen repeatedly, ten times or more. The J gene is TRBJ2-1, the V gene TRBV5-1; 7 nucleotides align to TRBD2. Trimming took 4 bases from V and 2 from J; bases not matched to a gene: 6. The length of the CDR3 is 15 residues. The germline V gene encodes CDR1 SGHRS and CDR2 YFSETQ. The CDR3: CASSPRTSTYNEQFF. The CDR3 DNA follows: TGCGCCAGCAGCCCGAGGACTAGTACCTACAATGAGCAGTTCTTC. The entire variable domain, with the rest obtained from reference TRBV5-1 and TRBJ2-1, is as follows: KAGVTQTPRYLIKTRGQQVTLSCSPISGHRSVSWYQQTPGQGLQFLFEYFSETQRNKGNFPGRFSGRQFSNSRSEMNVSTLELGDSALYLCASSPRTSTYNEQFFGPGTRLTVL.

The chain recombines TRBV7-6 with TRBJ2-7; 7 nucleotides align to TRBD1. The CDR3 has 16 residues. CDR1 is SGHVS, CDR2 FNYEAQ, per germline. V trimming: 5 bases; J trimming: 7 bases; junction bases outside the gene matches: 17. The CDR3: CASSHRTGKGLGEQYF. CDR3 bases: TGTGCCAGCAGCCACCGGACAGGAAAGGGCTTGGGGGAGCAGTACTTC.